Below, one T cell receptor (beta chain) is given with its context. Its antigen has not been determined. Base qualities are not provided; no much larger clone lies one nucleotide away. In the paper's terms, the time point label means: baseline before oral tofacitinib. Lesional scalp punch biopsies and peripheral blood were obtained from alopecia areata patients. After PBMCs were isolated by density centrifugation and stained for CD3, CD4 and CD8, a FACSAria was used to sort CD4+ and CD8+ T cells. The library was built by means of the immunoSEQ multiplex PCR assay. To provide template for TCR sequencing, every sample had RNA extracted and reverse transcribed into cDNA. First-strand cDNA was synthesized with SuperScript III using a 2:1 mix of oligo-dT and random hexamers. Amplification bias was assessed with a synthetic immune receptor repertoire, and residual bias was removed computationally. Concerning the study's data processing: Raw reads were preprocessed to remove errors, and CDR3 was defined by IMGT conventions from the conserved cysteine to phenylalanine. Clonality was calculated as 1 minus Shannon entropy normalized by log2 of the number of productive unique TCRs. CD4 or CD8 identity of scalp clones was inferred by cross-referencing scalp TCRbeta sequences with sorted blood CD4 and CD8 repertoires. This immuneACCESS table, as held by TCRdb, lists in-frame sequences with V and J called but not all clones. Of the missing ones, under half trace to an unresolved V gene in checked studies; the others have no known cause. V, J and clone size were drawn from that table, and D and trimming were deduced from the DNA. This sample gives over 100,000 clones in total; approximately 49% of them show up just once. Roughly 20% of the sample goes to the ten largest clones.

This sample stems from a study of CD8+ T cells in alopecia areata (dated by TCRdb to between 2018 and 2020). Broadly, across the study: Treated patients were enrolled in an open-label pilot trial of oral tofacitinib at 5 to 10 mg twice daily for moderate-to-severe alopecia areata. Patients received tofacitinib for 6 to 18 months and were then followed off drug for 6 months to check for delayed response and recurrence. RNA was obtained with the PAXgene miRNA kit for fixed scalp, the miRNeasy kit for PBMCs, and the RNeasy kit for mouse skin. In humans, TCRbeta sequencing was performed on scalp tissue and on sorted CD4+ and CD8+ peripheral blood T cells from healthy controls and from patients with patchy or totalis/universalis alopecia areata. immunoSEQ multiplex PCR using 35 Vbeta forward primers and 13 Jbeta reverse primers was used to amplify TCRbeta CDR3 regions. Scalp clonality was compared across normal scalp (n=4), patchy alopecia areata scalp (n=8), and alopecia totalis/universalis scalp (n=8). High-throughput TCRbeta sequencing was used to examine T cell clonal expansion in alopecia areata in both the C3H/HeJ mouse model and human patients. Tofacitinib-treated patients had biopsies at baseline and at 4 and 24 weeks of treatment, with a later scalp biopsy in several patients. Findings and caveats that apply to the study as a whole: Compared with normal scalp, lesional scalp, particularly in alopecia totalis/universalis, had higher clonality and more expanded CD8+ clones, which suggests antigenic drive. Unlike mouse skin, where gammadelta T cells dominate, normal human skin contains resident alphabeta T cells that get sequenced too, which complicates analysis of the scalp TCR repertoire. TCR sequences shared between patients were less clear than in mice, possibly partly because of HLA diversity in the patient population.

The starting material was CD8+ T cells sorted from blood, obtained at week 0. The receptor was derived from a human donor with alopecia areata.

The CDR3 protein: CAWTPGGPRYEQYF. The nucleotide sequence reads as follows: TGTGCCTGGACCCCAGGGGGGCCTCGCTACGAGCAGTACTTC. The V gene is TRBV30 and the J gene is TRBJ2-7; D gene: possibly TRBD1, on 7 matching bases. Including the terminal cysteine and phenylalanine, the CDR3 comprises 14 residues. Just CDR3 DNA is preserved here, 42 bases in frame from base 1. At the junction V is shortened by 4 bases and J by 3 bases, with 16 bases in between. In the germline V gene (reference sequence), CDR1 corresponds to GTSNPN and CDR2 to SVGIG.